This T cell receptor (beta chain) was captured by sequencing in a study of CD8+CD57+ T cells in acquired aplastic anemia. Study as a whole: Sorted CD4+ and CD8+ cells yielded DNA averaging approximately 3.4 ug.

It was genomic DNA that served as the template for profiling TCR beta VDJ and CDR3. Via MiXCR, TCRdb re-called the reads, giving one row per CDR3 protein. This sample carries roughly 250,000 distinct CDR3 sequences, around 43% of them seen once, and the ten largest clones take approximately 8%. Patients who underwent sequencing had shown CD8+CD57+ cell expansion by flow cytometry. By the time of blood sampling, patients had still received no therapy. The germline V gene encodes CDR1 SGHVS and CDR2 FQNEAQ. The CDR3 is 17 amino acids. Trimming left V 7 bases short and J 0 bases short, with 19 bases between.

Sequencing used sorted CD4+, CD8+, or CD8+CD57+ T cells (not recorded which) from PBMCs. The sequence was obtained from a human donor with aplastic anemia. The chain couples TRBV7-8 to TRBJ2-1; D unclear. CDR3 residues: CASTLSLQQSSYNEQFF. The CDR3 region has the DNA TGTGCCAGCACTTTGAGCTTACAGCAGAGCTCCTACAATGAGCAGTTCTTC.